The T cell receptor beta chain described here comes from a study of CD8 T cells in Susac syndrome. Study-wide findings and caveats: Clonal expansion of CD8+ cells in Susac peaked in TEMRA cells (and in active patients). The study conceded that relatively few individuals underwent its TCR sequencing and HLA analysis.

It was with random hexamers that roughly 0.45 to 1 ug RNA was reverse transcribed. TCRdb recomputed calls from the immunoSEQ multiplex PCR reads with MiXCR, one row per CDR3 protein. Of 85,000 to 120,000 distinct CDR3 sequences listed, roughly 94% are singletons. In regard to this clonotype: Its antigen is undetermined.

Germline assignment: CDR1 SGHDN and CDR2 FVKESK. J was trimmed by 3 bases and V by 0 bases; bases with no gene match: 3. This CDR3 contains 15 residues. The gene calls are TRBV14 and TRBJ1-1, with TRBD1 matching over 8 bases. Material: CD8+ T cells from PBMCs. The clonotype was recovered from a human donor with Susac syndrome. The CDR3 protein is CASSQDEDRDTEAFF. The CDR3 region has the DNA TGTGCCAGCAGCCAAGATGAGGACAGGGACACTGAAGCTTTCTTT.